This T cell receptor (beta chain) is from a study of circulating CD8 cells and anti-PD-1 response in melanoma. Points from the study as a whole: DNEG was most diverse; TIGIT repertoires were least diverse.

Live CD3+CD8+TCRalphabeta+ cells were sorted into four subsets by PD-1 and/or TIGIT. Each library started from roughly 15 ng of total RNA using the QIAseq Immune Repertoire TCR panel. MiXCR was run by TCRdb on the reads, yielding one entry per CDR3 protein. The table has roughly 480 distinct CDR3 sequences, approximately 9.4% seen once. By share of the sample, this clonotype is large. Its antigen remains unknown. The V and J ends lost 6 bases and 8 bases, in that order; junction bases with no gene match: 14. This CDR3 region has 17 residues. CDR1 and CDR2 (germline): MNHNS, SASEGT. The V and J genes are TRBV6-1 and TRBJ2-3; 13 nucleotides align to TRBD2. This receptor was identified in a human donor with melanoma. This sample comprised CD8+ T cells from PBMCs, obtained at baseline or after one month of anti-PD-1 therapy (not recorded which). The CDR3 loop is CASSSPGLAGPLGTQYF. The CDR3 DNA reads TGTGCCAGCAGCTCCCCGGGACTAGCGGGGCCCCTCGGTACGCAGTATTTT.